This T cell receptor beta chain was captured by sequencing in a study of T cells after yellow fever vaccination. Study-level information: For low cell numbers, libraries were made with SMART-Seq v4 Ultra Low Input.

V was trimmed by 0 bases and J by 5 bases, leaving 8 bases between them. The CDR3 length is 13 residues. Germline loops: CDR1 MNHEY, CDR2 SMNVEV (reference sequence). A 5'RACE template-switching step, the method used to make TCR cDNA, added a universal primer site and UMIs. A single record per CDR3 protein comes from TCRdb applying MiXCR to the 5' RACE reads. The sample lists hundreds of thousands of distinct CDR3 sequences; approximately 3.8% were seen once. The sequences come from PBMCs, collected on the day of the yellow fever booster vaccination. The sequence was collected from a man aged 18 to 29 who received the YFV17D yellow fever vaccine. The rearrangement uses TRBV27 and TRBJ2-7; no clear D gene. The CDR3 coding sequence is TGTGCCAGCAGTTTATCGAAATGGAACGAGCAGTACTTC. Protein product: CASSLSKWNEQYF.